This TCR beta chain was recovered during a study of CD4 T cells in relation to SARS-CoV-2 and coronaviruses. Across the study: ViraFEST: approximately 10-day antigen culture of PBMCs, then TCR beta CDR3 sequencing. Controls used an HIV-1 Nef peptide pool or no peptide.

This clone was recorded a few times. Its antigen remains unidentified. Sequencing used immunoSEQ multiplex PCR; TCRdb keeps in-frame clones, though not all of them. Here the sample spans around 21,000 clones, about three fifths being singletons. Study-wide results and limits: Roughly 69% of donors had memory CD4+ clonotypes crossrecognizing SARS-CoV-2 and common cold coronavirus spike.

Unexposed donor CD4+ T cells date from about 2011-2018, before the COVID-19 pandemic. CD4+ T cells were isolated from the cells after roughly 11 days of culture. This sequence was found in a human donor in good health. Specimen: CD4+ T cells from PBMCs, cultured in vitro.

CDR3 coding DNA: TGTGCCAGTAGTTCGCCCGGGACAGGGGGCGGGAACTATGGCTACACCTTC. The encoded protein is CASSSPGTGGGNYGYTF. The chain combines TRBV19 with TRBJ1-2; 12 nucleotides match TRBD1. Germline V lookup: CDR1 LNHDA, CDR2 SQIVND (reference sequence). The V gene end was trimmed by 5 bases and the J gene end by 2 bases; junction bases not matched to a gene: 9. The length of the CDR3 is 17 residues.